This T cell receptor (beta chain) was sequenced in a study of blood T cell repertoires in COVID-19. CDR3 length: 15 amino acids. The ends lost 0 bases at V and 6 bases at J; junction bases unmatched: 8. CDR1 and CDR2 (germline): LNHNV, YYDKDF (reference sequence). Authors' data handling: Amplification of reference gene primers provided the estimated nucleated cell counts. The protocol was immunoSEQ multiplex PCR, while the TCRdb copy is restricted to in-frame clones and leaves out a portion. D and trimming were read from the DNA, whereas the V and J calls and clone size are those reported in that table. The table records approximately 300,000 clones, approximately 85% of them present only once.

Sequencing used peripheral blood. This chain uses TRBV15 with TRBJ2-7; 7 bases match TRBD1. The receptor's source is a human donor with COVID-19, enrolled during active disease. The donor label of this sample is uncertain. The DNA for the CDR3 is TGTGCCACCAGCAGAGATACTTCAGGGGGACGCGAGCAGTACTTC. Protein product: CATSRDTSGGREQYF.